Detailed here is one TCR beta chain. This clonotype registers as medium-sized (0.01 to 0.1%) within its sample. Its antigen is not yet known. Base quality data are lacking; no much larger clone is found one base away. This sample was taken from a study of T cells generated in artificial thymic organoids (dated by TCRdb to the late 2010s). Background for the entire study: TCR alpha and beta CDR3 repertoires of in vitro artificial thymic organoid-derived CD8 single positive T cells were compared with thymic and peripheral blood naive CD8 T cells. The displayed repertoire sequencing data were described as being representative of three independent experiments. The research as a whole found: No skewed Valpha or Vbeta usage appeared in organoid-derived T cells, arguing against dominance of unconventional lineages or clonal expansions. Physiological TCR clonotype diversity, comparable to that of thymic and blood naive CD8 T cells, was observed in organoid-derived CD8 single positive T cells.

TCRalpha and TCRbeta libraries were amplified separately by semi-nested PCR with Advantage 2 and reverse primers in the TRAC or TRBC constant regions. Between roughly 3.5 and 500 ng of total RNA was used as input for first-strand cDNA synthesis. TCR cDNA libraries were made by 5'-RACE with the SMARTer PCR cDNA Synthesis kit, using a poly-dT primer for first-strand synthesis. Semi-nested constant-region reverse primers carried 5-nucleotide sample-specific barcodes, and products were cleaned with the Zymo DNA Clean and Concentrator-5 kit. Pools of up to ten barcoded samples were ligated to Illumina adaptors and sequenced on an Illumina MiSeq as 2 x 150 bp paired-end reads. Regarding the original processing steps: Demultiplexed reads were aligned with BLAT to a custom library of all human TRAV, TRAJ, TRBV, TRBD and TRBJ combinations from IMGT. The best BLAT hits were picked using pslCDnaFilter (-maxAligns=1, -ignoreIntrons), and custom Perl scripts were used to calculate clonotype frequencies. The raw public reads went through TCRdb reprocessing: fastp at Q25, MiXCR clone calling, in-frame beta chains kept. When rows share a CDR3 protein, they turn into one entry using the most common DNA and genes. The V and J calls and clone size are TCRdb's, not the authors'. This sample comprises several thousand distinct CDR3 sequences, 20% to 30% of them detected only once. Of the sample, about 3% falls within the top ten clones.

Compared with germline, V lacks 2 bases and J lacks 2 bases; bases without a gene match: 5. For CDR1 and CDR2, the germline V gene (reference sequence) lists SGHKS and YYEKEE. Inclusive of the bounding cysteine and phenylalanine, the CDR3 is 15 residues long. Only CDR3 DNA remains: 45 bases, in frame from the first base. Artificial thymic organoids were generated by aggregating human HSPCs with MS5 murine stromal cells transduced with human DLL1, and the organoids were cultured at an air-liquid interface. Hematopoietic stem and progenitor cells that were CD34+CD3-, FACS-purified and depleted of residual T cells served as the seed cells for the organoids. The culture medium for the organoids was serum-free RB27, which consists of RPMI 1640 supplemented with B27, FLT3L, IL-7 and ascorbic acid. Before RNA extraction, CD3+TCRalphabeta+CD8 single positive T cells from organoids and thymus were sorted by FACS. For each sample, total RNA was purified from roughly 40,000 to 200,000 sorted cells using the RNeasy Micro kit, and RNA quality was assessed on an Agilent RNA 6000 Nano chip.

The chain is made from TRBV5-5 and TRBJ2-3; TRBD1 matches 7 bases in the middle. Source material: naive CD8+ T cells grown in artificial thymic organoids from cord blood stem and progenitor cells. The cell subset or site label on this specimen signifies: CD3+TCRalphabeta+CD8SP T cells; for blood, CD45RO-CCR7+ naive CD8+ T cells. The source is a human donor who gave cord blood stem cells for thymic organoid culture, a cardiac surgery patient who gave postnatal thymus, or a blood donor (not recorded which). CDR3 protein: CASSFKDRSTDTQYF. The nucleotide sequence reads TGTGCCAGCAGCTTCAAGGACAGGTCCACAGATACGCAGTATTTT.